This TCR beta chain is from a study of low-dose radiotherapy and immunotherapy resistance in tumors (dated by TCRdb to 2022 to 2024). As for the study more broadly: In Cohort 1, each fraction delivered 0.5 Gy every 2 weeks, and the prescribed total PTV dose was 6.5 Gy. Eight patients were included in the translational analysis: three from the first dose cohort and the first five from the second dose cohort. For Cohort 2, the dose was 1 Gy per fraction given every two weeks, adding up to 13 Gy in total across 26 weeks. The trial did not randomize participants into treatment groups. Nivolumab was administered intravenously as a 240 mg flat dose every two weeks, and ipilimumab was administered intravenously at 1 mg/kg every six weeks. Starting on cycle 1 day 1, patients took 300 mg of aspirin by mouth once a day for four cycles. Cyclophosphamide 200 mg/m2 was administered intravenously every two weeks, one day before each radiation and immunotherapy administration.

The reads were generated on an Illumina HiSeq 2500. Superscript III and a set of TRAV- and TRBV-specific primers were used to synthesize first-strand cDNA, so that both TCRalpha and TCRbeta chains were covered. TCRs were amplified for 20 to 25 PCR cycles with Phusion, using a constant-region primer paired with the adapter attached to the V primers. The isolated mRNA was amplified using the MessageAmp II aRNA Amplification Kit, with in vitro transcription performed for about 16 hours at 37 degrees C. mRNA for TCR sequencing was isolated with the Dynabeads mRNA DIRECT Purification Kit. Indexed Illumina adapters were added in a second approximately 25-cycle Phusion PCR, and the resulting products were purified with AMPure XP beads. On the authors' methods: Using custom Perl scripts, TCR sequences that encoded the same protein were pooled, out-of-frame sequences were dropped, and the abundance of each clonotype was calculated. Any TCR sequence supported by only a single read was excluded from analysis. Shannon entropy, Gini index, clonality, richness, and the frequency of TCRs shared between repertoires were included as repertoire metrics. TCRdb ran its own pipeline on the public reads, namely fastp trimming at Q25 and MiXCR clone calling, and kept in-frame beta chains. Every entry covers one CDR3 protein and lists the most common genes and DNA from its rows. What appears here as the V and J calls and clone size reflects TCRdb's work, not the paper's. Counted in this sample were tens of thousands of distinct CDR3 sequences; 18% of them appeared once. Of the sample, less than 3.5% is held by the ten largest clones.

What this sample's time point label stands for: before trial treatment. Donors were enrolled in RACIN, a single-arm phase I dose-escalation trial in which nivolumab, ipilimumab, aspirin, low-dose cyclophosphamide and low-dose radiotherapy were combined. Patients with advanced, TIL-negative solid tumors were considered eligible. This clonotype has a handful of counts. It lacks a known antigen. One base away there is no much larger clone; base qualities are not given. Based on the germline V gene (reference sequence), the CDR1 and CDR2 sequences are SGHNT and YYREEE. Between the V and J ends, shortened by 4 bases and 1 base respectively, the junction contains 11 bases. The cysteine opens and the phenylalanine closes a CDR3 of 15 amino acids. Kept here is only the CDR3 DNA, which spans 45 bases and is read in frame from base 1.

This clonotype was obtained from a male donor with prostate cancer. Here the sequenced sample was PBMCs, taken before treatment. The sequence is built from TRBV5-4 and TRBJ1-4, with no confident D gene call. The CDR3 region reads CASSSAEGTNEKLFF. The DNA reads as follows: TGTGCCAGCAGCAGCGCAGAAGGAACTAATGAAAAACTGTTTTTT.